This T cell receptor beta chain stems from a study of cytomegalovirus exposure and HLA in healthy donors. Study summary: A prior analysis found about 120 million unique TCR beta sequences from 150 million to 200 million T cells. Clustering assigned roughly 81% of the approximately 400 genotyped donors to the Caucasian-associated ancestry cluster.

The CDR3 is 16 residues long. Germline loops: CDR1 SGHRS, CDR2 YFSETQ. V lost 0 bases to trimming and J lost 2 bases; unmatched junction nucleotides: 7. PCR involved 60 Vbeta and 13 Jbeta primers. Profiling relied on immunoSEQ multiplex PCR, and the TCRdb table lists in-frame clones only, not all of them. The sample lists about 120,000 clones, about 75% occurring once. About this clone itself: What it binds is not known.

Points from the study as a whole: Reportedly, a later analysis found an Asian-associated ancestry cluster had fewer N-insertions than the roughly 670-donor mean. The study reported that TCR beta sequences accurately predicted HLA-A and HLA-B alleles in most subjects.

Sequenced sample: PBMCs. J is TRBJ2-7 and V is TRBV5-1; 8 bases fit TRBD2. The source of this sequence is a woman between 35 and 50 years old in good health and CMV-seropositive. DNA for the CDR3: TGCGCCAGCAGCTTGGTATCCCAGCGGGGGACCTACGAGCAGTACTTC. It is translated as CASSLVSQRGTYEQYF.